The rows below give T cell receptor beta chains drawn from one sample of a study of regulatory T cells in long-lasting Graves disease. TCRdb recomputed calls from the multiplex PCR reads with MiXCR, one row per CDR3 protein. The table records 350,000 to 400,000 distinct CDR3 sequences, around a sixth of them present only once. The sequencing used peripheral blood mononuclear cells (PBMCs), collected at new diagnosis, from a patient treated with antithyroid drugs. The receptors shown here come from a female donor with Graves disease. Each CDR3 is given with its conserved first and last residue. The D gene is left open where the match is weak. Some rows have no size entry. The others give once, few or many, or a class for an expanded clone.

d_call | clone_size | j_call | v_call | cdr3_nt | cdr3_aa
NA | few | TRBJ1-2 | TRBV6-1 | TGTGCCAGCAAGAGGTTTGATGGCTACACCTTC | CASKRFDGYTF
NA | many | TRBJ1-1 | TRBV6-1 | TGTGCCAGCAGTCCCCTCCAGAACACTGAAGCTTTCTTT | CASSPLQNTEAFF
TRBD1 | many | TRBJ2-7 | TRBV15 | TGTGCCACCAGCAGGGGAACCGGGACAGGAGCCTACGAGCAGTACTTC | CATSRGTGTGAYEQYF
NA | few | TRBJ1-5 | TRBV7-6 | TGTGCCAGCTCCTCGGGCGGAGGGAACAATCAGCCCCAGCATTTT | CASSSGGGNNQPQHF
TRBD2 | many | TRBJ2-2 | TRBV7-6 | TGTGCCAGCAGCGCGGGACTAGCGGGGGACGGGCCCCCGGGGGAGCTGTTTTTT | CASSAGLAGDGPPGELFF
TRBD1 | NA | TRBJ2-5 | TRBV18 | TGTGCCAGCTTACCGACAGGGGTGGAGACCCAGTACTTC | CASLPTGVETQYF
TRBD1 | many | TRBJ1-2 | TRBV20-1 | TGCAGTGCTAGGGACCGGGACAGGGGTTTTGTGGGCTACACCTTC | CSARDRDRGFVGYTF
TRBD1 | NA | TRBJ2-3 | TRBV5-6 | TGTGCCAGCAGCCTCACGAGGACAGGGGTGCACACAGATACGCAGTATTTT | CASSLTRTGVHTDTQYF
TRBD1 | few | TRBJ2-7 | TRBV28 | TGTGCCAGCAGAGGACAGGCTAAAGTATACGAGCAGTACTTC | CASRGQAKVYEQYF
NA | NA | TRBJ2-1 | TRBV13 | TGTGCCAGCAGTCTCAGCGGCAGGAGCTCCTACAATGAGCAGTTCTTC | CASSLSGRSSYNEQFF
NA | few | TRBJ1-5 | TRBV19 | TGTGCCAGTAGTATAGTGGGGGCTAGCAATCAGCCCCAGCATTTT | CASSIVGASNQPQHF
TRBD2 | many | TRBJ2-1 | TRBV28 | TGTGCCAGTAGTTCCTCGGGAGGGCCCTACAATGAGCAGTTCTTC | CASSSSGGPYNEQFF